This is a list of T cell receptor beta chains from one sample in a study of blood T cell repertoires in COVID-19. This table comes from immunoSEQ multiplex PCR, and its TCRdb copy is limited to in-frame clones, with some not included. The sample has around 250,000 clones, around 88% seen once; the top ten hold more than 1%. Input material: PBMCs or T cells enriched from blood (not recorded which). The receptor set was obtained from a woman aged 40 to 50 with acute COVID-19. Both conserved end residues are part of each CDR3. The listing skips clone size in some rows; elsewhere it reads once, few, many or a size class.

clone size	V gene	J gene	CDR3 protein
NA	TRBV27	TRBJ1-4	CASSSYPGVEPSANEKLFF
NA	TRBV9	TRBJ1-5	CASGSTANQPQHF
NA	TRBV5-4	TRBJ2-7	CASSSASGGYEQYF
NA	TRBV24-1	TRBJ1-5	CATSDGATNDQPQHF
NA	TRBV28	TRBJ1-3	CASSIPGTLGNTIYF
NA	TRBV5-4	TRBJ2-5	CASSLLLAGRETQYF
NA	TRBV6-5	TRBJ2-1	CASIISAVYYNEQFF
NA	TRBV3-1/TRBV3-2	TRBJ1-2	CASSQDLTLFNYGYTF
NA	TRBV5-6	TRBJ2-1	CASSFRQGIGNEQFF
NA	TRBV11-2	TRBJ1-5	CASSFYSNQPQHF
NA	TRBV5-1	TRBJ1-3	CASRDRLRGNTIYF
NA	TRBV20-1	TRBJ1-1	CSAAPGGSAFF
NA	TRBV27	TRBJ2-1	CASSSSLSGKFF
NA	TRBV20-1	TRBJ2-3	CSASSGGFFTDTQYF
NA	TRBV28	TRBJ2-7	CASSSSTGRNYEQYF
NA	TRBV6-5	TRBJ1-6	CASSYSSANVNSPLHF
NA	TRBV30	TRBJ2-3	CAWRGAPIDTQYF
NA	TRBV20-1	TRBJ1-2	CSPGFNYGYTF
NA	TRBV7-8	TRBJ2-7	CASSLTTYEQYF
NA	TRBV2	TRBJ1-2	CASTDIANYGYTF
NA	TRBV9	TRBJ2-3	CASSVEGTPSTDTQYF
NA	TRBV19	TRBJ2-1	CASSLGLYNEQFF
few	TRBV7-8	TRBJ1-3	CASSLFSWSRSGNTIYF
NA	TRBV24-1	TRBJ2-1	CATSAPGAREHSYNEQFF
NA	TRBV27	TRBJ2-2	CASSFLAGAVGELFF
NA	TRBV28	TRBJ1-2	CASSAGTGYYGYTF
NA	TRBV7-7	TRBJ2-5	CASSFLAGGEETQYF
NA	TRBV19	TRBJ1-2	CASSRTGGYGYTF
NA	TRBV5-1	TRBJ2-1	CASSETSEQFF
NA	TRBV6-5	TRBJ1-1	CASSQTGGYTEAFF
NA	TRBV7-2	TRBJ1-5	CASSLNLGSQGPQHF
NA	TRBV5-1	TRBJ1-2	CASSLGTGDYGYTF
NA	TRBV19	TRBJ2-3	CASSPFSGGSTDTQYF
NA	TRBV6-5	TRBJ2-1	CASGTSSYNEQFF
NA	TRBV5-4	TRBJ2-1	CASRQQLAGGPNEQFF
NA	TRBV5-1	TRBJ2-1	CASSFRLAGGLDEQFF
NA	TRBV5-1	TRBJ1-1	CASSLGEVLGTEAFF
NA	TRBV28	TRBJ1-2	CASSSGQGASYGYTF
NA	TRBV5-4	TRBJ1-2	CASSLGQGYTF
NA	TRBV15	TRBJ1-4	CATSSSGQGLLEKLFF
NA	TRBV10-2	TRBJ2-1	CASSLAGLNEQFF
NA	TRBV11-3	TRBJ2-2	CASSLQGTNTGELFF